In this sample, the clone carrying this T cell receptor beta chain turned up many times. The target antigen is unknown. A universal primer site was created by template switching, with the cDNA bearing unique molecular identifiers. TCRdb reprocessed the 5' RACE reads with MiXCR, giving one entry per CDR3 protein. The sample shows fewer than 650,000 distinct CDR3 sequences, about 7.1% of them seen only once. The data were obtained in a study of identical twins. The study's findings and limits: One should note that invariant MAIT and iNKT cells could partly confound zero-insertion analyses.

Everyone who gave samples was a healthy Caucasian. J lost 5 bases, V lost 1 base, and 3 bases had no gene match. The CDR3 has 14 amino acids. CDR1 is SGHRS and CDR2 is YFSETQ in the germline V gene. These records were also assigned to another study, of yellow fever vaccine responses in identical twins. From that report: Twins reportedly had a vaccine T cell response that seemed partly convergent, partly personalized.

Sample: PBMCs. The chain uses TRBV5-1 and TRBJ1-2; the match to TRBD1 covers 9 bases. The TCR comes from a woman between 18 and 29 years old in good health. The CDR3: CASSLTGGYYGYTF. The DNA of the CDR3 is TGCGCCAGCAGCTTGACAGGGGGCTATTATGGCTACACCTTC.